The 12 T cell receptor beta chains below were found in one sample sequenced in a study of T cells in women clearing cervical HPV infection. TCRdb's table, derived via immunoSEQ multiplex PCR, lists solely in-frame clones and lacks some. The clone table shows fewer than 30,000 clones, with the ten largest holding around 2.8%. Sequenced sample: blood buffy coat. The receptors were gathered from a woman aged 18-70 years with a cervical HPV16 infection that either progressed to CIN3+ or cleared (not recorded which).

In the case of this clone: Sequencing ends 3 residues short of the CDR3 end; the germline J gene provides the rest. The chain recombines TRBV20-1 with TRBJ1-6; D perhaps matches TRBD1 (6 bases). The V end was cut by 1 base, the J end by 6 bases, with 10 bases between. The CDR3 spans 14 residues. The V gene's germline CDR1 is DFQATT and CDR2 SNEGSKA (reference sequence). The CDR3 protein is CSARGTAPNSPLHF. CDR3 DNA, as far as it was read: TGCAGTGCTAGAGGGACAGCGCCTAATTCACCC.

As regards this clone: The CDR3 extends 3 residues past the end of the read, so its final part is completed from the germline J gene. Other nucleotide sequences from this sample produce the same CDR3. The chain uses TRBV29-1 and TRBJ2-5; D gene ambiguous. Trimming removed 0 bases at V and 5 bases at J, with 4 bases between. The germline gives CDR1 SQVTM, CDR2 ANQGSEA. The CDR3 consists of 11 residues. The CDR3 sequence: CSVEDLETQYF. The DNA read from the CDR3 is TGCAGCGTTGAAGATCTGGAGACC.

In the case of this clone: The read ends 3 residues shy of where the CDR3 ends; the end is completed using the germline J gene. This chain connects TRBV3-1 (or the pseudogene TRBV3-2) to TRBJ2-7; D is perhaps TRBD1 (5 bases). Germline lookup yields CDR1 LGHDT and CDR2 YNNKEL (reference sequence). This CDR3 comprises 15 residues. The V gene lost 4 bases and the J gene lost 5 bases, with 18 bases spanning the gap. The CDR3 here is CASSPTSGFTDEQYF. The part of the CDR3 DNA that was read is TGTGCCAGCAGCCCCACTTCAGGGTTTACAGACGAG.

In regard to this clone: The CDR3 end falls 3 residues outside the read, so it is completed with the germline J gene. The chain recombines TRBV7-2 with TRBJ2-1; TRBD2 might be the D (6 bases). Trimming shortened V by 4 bases and J by 7 bases, and 17 bases separated the two germline ends. This CDR3 region has 15 residues. Per germline, CDR1 SGHTA and CDR2 FQGNSA. The CDR3 reads CASSSRAGRPNEQFF. The covered CDR3 bases are TGTGCCAGCAGCTCTAGGGCGGGAAGGCCGAATGAG.

A note on this clone: The CDR3 end falls 3 residues outside the read, so it is completed with the germline J gene. The rearrangement links TRBV7-9 to TRBJ2-5, with 7 nucleotides matching TRBD1. V was clipped by 7 bases and J by 5 bases; unmatched bases: 13. The germline V gene has CDR1 SEHNR and CDR2 FQNEAQ (reference sequence). The CDR3 has 15 residues. The part of the CDR3 DNA that was read is TGTGCCAGCACCGTCGCGGTTCAGGGGGTGGAGACC. Translation: CASTVAVQGVET. The whole CDR3 reads CASTVAVQGVETQYF.

To note about this clone: The missing CDR3 end, 3 residues past where the read stops, is filled in from the germline J gene. V gene TRBV20-1 combines with J gene TRBJ1-5, with 7 positions matching TRBD1. Germline-derived CDR1 and CDR2 are DFQATT and SNEGSKA (reference sequence). This CDR3 has 16 amino acids. V shed 3 bases, J shed 5 bases, and the junction held 13 bases outside the gene matches. The sequenced CDR3 bases are TGCAGTGCTAGGGGGACAGAGATCCAAGGGCATCAGCCC. Protein: CSARGTEIQGHQP. The full CDR3 reads CSARGTEIQGHQPQHF.

Remarks on this clone: The read ends 3 residues early relative to the CDR3; the germline J gene fills the gap. The chain combines TRBV18 with TRBJ1-1; a possible D gene is TRBD1 (5 bases). V lost 2 bases and J lost 1, with 26 bases in between. Germline V gives CDR1 KGHSH, CDR2 LQKENI. The CDR3 runs to 20 residues. The CDR3 here is CASSPTAVYGGSKSNTEAFF. The covered CDR3 bases are TGTGCCAGCTCACCAACCGCGGTATACGGGGGATCCAAATCGAACACTGAA. The full variable domain, completed using reference TRBV18 and TRBJ1-1, is NAGVMQNPRHLVRRRGQEARLRCSPMKGHSHVYWYRQLPEEGLKFMVYLQKENIIDESGMPKERFSAEFPKEGPSILRIQQVVRGDSAAYFCASSPTAVYGGSKSNTEAFFGQGTRLTVV.

To note about this clone: The read is 3 residues too short to cover the CDR3 end, so that end is filled in from the germline J gene. The gene calls are TRBV5-1 and TRBJ2-3, with D possibly TRBD2 on 6 matching bases. Germline CDR1 and CDR2: SGHRS and YFSETQ. The CDR3 length is 13 residues. The CDR3 sequence: CASSFGGNQPQYF. Partial CDR3 DNA: TGCGCCAGCAGCTTTGGGGGGAATCAGCCG.

As concerns this clone: Read data end 3 residues before the CDR3 end; the end is taken from the germline J gene. The chain combines TRBV20-1 with TRBJ1-2, with unresolved D. Germline lookup yields CDR1 DFQATT and CDR2 SNEGSKA (reference sequence). The germline V and J ends were trimmed by 6 bases and 3 bases, with 20 bases remaining between them. CDR3 length: 15 residues. The sequenced CDR3 bases are TGCAGTGCAAAGGGTGGGGTCTTCGGGGACTATGGC. Translating it yields CSAKGGVFGDYG. The whole CDR3 region reads CSAKGGVFGDYGYTF.

Comments on this clone: The read finishes 3 residues shy of the CDR3 end, and the germline J gene is used to complete it. The rearrangement links TRBV10-3 to TRBJ2-1; 7 bases align to TRBD1. This CDR3 comprises 13 residues. V dropped 8 bases and J dropped 3; count of bases not matched to a gene: 4. Germline CDR1 reads ENHRY; CDR2 reads SYGVKD. Here the CDR3 reads CAIRGQIYNEQFF. The CDR3 bases that were read are TGTGCCATCCGGGGACAGATCTACAATGAG.

Details on this clone: The read ends 3 residues early relative to the CDR3; the germline J gene fills the gap. This chain connects TRBV5-8 to TRBJ2-1, with D maybe TRBD2 (6 bases). The CDR3 contains 14 residues. The V gene lost 2 bases and the J gene lost 7 bases, with 13 bases spanning the gap. Germline V gives CDR1 SGHTS, CDR2 YDEGEE. The sequenced CDR3 bases are TGTGCCAGCAGCTTAGGTCTAGCGTCGAATGAG. This gives the protein CASSLGLASNE. The complete CDR3 protein is CASSLGLASNEQFF. The full variable domain, with the rest looked up from reference TRBV5-8 and TRBJ2-1, is EAGVTQSPTHLIKTRGQQATLRCSPISGHTSVYWYQQALGLGLQFLLWYDEGEERNRGNFPPRFSGRQFPNYSSELNVNALELEDSALYLCASSLGLASNEQFFGPGTRLTVL.

About this clone itself: The missing CDR3 end, 3 residues past where the read stops, is filled in from the germline J gene. The chain carries TRBV11-2 and TRBJ2-3; no clear D gene. The V end was cut by 3 bases, the J end by 0 bases, with 4 bases between. Per germline, CDR1 SGHAT and CDR2 FQNNGV. The CDR3 contains 13 residues. CDR3 sequence: CASSFGSTDTQYF. The CDR3 bases that were read are TGTGCCAGCAGCTTCGGGAGCACAGATACG. The whole variable domain, remainder taken from reference TRBV11-2 and TRBJ2-3, is EAGVAQSPRYKIIEKRQSVAFWCNPISGHATLYWYQQILGQGPKLLIQFQNNGVVDDSQLPKDRFSAERLKGVDSTLKIQPAKLEDSAVYLCASSFGSTDTQYFGPGTRLTVL.